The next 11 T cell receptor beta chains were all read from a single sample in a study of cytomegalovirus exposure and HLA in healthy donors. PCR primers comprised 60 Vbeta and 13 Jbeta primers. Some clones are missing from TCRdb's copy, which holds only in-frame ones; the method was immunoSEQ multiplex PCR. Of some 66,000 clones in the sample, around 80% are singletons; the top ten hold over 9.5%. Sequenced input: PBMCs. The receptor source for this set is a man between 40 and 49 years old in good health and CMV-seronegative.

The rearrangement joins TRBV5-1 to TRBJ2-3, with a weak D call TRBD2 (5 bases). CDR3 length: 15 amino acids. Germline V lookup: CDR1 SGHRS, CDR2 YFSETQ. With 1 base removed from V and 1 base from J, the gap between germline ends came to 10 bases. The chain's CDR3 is CASSLSGYGTDTQYF. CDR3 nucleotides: TGCGCCAGCAGCTTGTCGGGATATGGCACAGATACGCAGTATTTT.

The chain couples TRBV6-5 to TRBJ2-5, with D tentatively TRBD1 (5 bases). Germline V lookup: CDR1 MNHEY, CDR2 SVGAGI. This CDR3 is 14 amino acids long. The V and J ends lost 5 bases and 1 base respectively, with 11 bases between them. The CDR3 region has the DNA TGTGCCAGCAGTCCCAGGGTTACCCAAGAGACCCAGTACTTC. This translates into CASSPRVTQETQYF.

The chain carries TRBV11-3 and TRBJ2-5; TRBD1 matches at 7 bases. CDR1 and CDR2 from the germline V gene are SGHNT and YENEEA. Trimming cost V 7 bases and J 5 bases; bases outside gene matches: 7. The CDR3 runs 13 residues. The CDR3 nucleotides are TGTGCCAGCACAGGGACAGCCAAGGAGACCCAGTACTTC. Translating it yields CASTGTAKETQYF.

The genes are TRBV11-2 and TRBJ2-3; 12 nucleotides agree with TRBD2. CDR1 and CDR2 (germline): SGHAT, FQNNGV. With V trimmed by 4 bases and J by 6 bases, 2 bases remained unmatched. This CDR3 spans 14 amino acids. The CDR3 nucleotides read TGTGCCAGCAGCTGGACTAGCGGGGACGATACGCAGTATTTT. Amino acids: CASSWTSGDDTQYF.

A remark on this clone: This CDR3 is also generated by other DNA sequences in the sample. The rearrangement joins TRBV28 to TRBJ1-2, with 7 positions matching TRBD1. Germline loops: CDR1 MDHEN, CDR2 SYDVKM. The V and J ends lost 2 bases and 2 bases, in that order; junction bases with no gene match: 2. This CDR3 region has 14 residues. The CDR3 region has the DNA TGTGCCAGCAGTTTAAGGGGGCGCAACTATGGCTACACCTTC. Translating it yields CASSLRGRNYGYTF.

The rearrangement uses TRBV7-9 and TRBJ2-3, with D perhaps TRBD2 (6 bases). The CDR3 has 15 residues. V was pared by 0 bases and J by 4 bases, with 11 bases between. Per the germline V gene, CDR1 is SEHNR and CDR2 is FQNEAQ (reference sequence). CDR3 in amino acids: CASSLAGTGADTQYF. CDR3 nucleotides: TGTGCCAGCAGCTTAGCGGGGACTGGCGCAGATACGCAGTATTTT.

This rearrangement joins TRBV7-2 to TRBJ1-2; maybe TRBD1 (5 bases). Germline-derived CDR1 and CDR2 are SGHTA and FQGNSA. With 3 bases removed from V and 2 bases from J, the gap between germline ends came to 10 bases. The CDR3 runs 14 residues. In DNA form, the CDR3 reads TGTGCCAGCAGCTTTAGGACACCAAACTATGGCTACACCTTC. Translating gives CASSFRTPNYGYTF. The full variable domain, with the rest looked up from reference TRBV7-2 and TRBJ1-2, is GAGVSQSPSNKVTEKGKDVELRCDPISGHTALYWYRQSLGQGLEFLIYFQGNSAPDKSGLPSDRFSAERTGGSVSTLTIQRTQQEDSAVYLCASSFRTPNYGYTFGSGTRLTVV.

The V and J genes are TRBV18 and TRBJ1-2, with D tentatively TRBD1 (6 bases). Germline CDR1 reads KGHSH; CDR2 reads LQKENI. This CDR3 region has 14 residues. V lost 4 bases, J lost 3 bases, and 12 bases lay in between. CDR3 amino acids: CASSLDGTHYGYTF. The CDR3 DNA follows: TGTGCCAGCTCACTAGACGGGACACACTATGGCTACACCTTC.

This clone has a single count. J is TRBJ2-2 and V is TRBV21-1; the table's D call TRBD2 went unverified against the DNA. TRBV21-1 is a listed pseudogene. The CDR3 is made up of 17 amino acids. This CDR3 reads CASSKEVLPEGTGELFF. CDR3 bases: TGTGCCAGCAGCAAAGAGGTTTTGCCCGAGGGTACCGGGGAGCTGTTTTTT.

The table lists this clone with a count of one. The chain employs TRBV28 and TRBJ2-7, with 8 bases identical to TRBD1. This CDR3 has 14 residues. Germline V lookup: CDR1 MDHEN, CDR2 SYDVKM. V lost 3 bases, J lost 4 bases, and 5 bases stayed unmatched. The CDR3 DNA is TGTGCCAGCAGTTTTACAGGGGGAGCTTACGAGCAGTACTTC. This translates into CASSFTGGAYEQYF.

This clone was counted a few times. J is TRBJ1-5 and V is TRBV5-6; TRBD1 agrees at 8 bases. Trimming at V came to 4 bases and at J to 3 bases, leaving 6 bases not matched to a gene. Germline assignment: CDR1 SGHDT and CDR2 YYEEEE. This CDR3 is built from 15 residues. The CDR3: CASSPGQDNNQPQHF. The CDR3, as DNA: TGTGCCAGCAGCCCGGGACAGGATAACAATCAGCCCCAGCATTTT.